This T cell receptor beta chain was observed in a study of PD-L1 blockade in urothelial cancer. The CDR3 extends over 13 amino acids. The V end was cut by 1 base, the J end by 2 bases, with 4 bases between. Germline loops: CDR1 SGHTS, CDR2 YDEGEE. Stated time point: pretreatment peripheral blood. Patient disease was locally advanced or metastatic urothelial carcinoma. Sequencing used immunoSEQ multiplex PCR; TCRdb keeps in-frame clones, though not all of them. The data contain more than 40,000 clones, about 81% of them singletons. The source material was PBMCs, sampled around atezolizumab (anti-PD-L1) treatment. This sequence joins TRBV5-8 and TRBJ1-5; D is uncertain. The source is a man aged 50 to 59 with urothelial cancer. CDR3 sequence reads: CASSLTGNQPQHF. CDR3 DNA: TGTGCCAGCAGCTTGACAGGCAATCAGCCCCAGCATTTT.